The present T cell receptor (beta chain) was sequenced within a study of early T cells in non-severe SARS-CoV-2 infection. The CDR3 is 12 amino acids. Per germline, CDR1 MDHEN and CDR2 SYDVKM. Trimming shortened V by 6 bases and J by 0 bases, and 4 bases separated the two germline ends. TCRdb reprocessed the 5' RACE reads via MiXCR and lists one record per CDR3 protein. The sample lists some 48,000 distinct CDR3 sequences, approximately 9.8% occurring once. The genes are TRBV28 and TRBJ2-3, with no clear D. The receptor comes from an adult who was a healthcare worker with PCR-confirmed SARS-CoV-2 infection or an uninfected control (not recorded which). Sequencing used whole blood. CDR3 sequence: CASRLSTDTQYF. In nucleotides, the CDR3 is TGTGCCAGCAGACTTAGCACAGATACGCAGTATTTT.